This T cell receptor (beta chain) was profiled in a study of blood T cells in healthy people across ages. General study results and limits: A greater number of naive CD4+ cells and higher diversity distinguished long-lived donors from aged donors. Reliance upon unsorted PBMCs precluded definitive naive versus antigen-experienced comparison.

At least ten counts were recorded for this clonotype. The antigen is unknown. Through a sample-barcoded 5' primer and a J-beta primer mix, a second PCR was run for roughly 7 to 11 cycles. Each of the samples gave a minimum of 2.5 million paired-end reads that contained CDR3. TCRdb passed the 5' RACE reads through MiXCR, listing each CDR3 protein once. The repertoire has about 1,600,000 distinct CDR3 sequences, approximately 38% of them found once; the top ten carry 7.9%. The CDR3 loop spans 16 amino acids. Per germline, CDR1 ENHRY and CDR2 SYGVKD. J was trimmed by 0 bases and V by 2 bases; bases with no gene match: 4.

Sequenced material: blood. The chain is built from TRBV10-3 and TRBJ2-7; 10 bases match TRBD2. This clonotype originated in a woman younger than 35 in good health. CDR3 in amino acids: CAISELRTSGSYEQYF. The CDR3 region has the DNA TGTGCCATCAGTGAGCTTCGGACTAGCGGCTCCTACGAGCAGTACTTC.